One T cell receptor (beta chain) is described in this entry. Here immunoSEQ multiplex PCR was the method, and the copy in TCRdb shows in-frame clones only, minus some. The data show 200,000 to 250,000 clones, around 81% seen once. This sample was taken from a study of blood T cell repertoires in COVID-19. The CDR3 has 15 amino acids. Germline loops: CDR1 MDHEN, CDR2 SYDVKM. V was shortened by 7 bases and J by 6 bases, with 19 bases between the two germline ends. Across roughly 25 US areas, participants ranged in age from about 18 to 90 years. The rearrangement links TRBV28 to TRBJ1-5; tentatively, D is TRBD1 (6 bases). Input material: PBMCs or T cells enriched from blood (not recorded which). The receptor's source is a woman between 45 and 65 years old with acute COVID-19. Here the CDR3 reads CASTALGGKSQPQHF. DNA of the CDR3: TGTGCCAGCACCGCCTTAGGGGGTAAGAGTCAGCCCCAGCATTTT.